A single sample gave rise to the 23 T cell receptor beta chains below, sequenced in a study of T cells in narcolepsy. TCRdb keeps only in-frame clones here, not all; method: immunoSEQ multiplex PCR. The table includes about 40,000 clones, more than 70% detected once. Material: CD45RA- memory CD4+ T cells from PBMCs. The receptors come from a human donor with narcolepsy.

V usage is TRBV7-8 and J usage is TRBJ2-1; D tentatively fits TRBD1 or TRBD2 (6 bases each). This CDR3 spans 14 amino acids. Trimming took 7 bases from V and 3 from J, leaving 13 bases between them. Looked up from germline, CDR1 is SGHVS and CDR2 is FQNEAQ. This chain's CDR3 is CASTEEGGYNEQFF. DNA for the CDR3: TGTGCCAGCACCGAGGAGGGGGGCTACAATGAGCAGTTCTTC. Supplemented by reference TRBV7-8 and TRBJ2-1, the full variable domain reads GAGVSQSPRYKVAKRGQDVALRCDPISGHVSLFWYQQALGQGPEFLTYFQNEAQLDKSGLPSDRFFAERPEGSVSTLKIQRTQQEDSAVYLCASTEEGGYNEQFFGPGTRLTVL.

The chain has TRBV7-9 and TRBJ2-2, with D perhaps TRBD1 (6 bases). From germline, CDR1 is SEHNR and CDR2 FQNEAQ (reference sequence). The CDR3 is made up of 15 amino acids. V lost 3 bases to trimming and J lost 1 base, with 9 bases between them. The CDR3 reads CASSLNRVNTGELFF. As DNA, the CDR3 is TGTGCCAGCAGCTTGAACAGGGTGAACACCGGGGAGCTGTTTTTT. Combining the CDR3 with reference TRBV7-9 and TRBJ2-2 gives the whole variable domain DTGVSQNPRHKITKRGQNVTFRCDPISEHNRLYWYRQTLGQGPEFLTYFQNEAQLEKSRLLSDRFSAERPKGSFSTLEIQRTEQGDSAMYLCASSLNRVNTGELFFGEGSRLTVL.

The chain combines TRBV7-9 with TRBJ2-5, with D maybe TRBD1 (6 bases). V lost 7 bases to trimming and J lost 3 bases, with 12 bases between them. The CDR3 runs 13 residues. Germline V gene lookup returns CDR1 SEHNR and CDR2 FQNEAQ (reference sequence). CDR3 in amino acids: CASTRGDKETQYF. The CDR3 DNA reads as TGTGCCAGCACCAGGGGCGACAAAGAGACCCAGTACTTC.

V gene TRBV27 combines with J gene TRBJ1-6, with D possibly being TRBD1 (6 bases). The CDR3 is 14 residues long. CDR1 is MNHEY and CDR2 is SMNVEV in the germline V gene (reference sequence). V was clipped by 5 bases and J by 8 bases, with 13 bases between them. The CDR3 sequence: CASSPRDIHSPLHF. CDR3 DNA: TGTGCCAGCAGTCCCCGGGACATCCATTCACCCCTCCACTTT.

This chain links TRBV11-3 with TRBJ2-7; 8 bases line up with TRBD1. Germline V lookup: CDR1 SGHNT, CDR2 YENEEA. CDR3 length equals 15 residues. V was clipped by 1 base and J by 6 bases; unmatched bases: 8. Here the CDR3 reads CASSLVGTGASEQYF. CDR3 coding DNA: TGTGCCAGCAGCTTAGTGGGGACAGGTGCTTCCGAGCAGTACTTC. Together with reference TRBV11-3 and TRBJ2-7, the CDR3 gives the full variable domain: EAGVVQSPRYKIIEKKQPVAFWCNPISGHNTLYWYLQNLGQGPELLIRYENEEAVDDSQLPKDRFSAERLKGVDSTLKIQPAELGDSAVYLCASSLVGTGASEQYFGPGTRLTVT.

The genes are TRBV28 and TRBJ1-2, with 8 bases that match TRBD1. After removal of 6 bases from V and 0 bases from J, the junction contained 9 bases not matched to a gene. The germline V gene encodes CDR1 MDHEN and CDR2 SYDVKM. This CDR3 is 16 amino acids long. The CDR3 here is CASRRSGQGSNYGYTF. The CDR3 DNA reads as TGTGCCAGCAGGCGATCTGGACAGGGCTCTAACTATGGCTACACCTTC.

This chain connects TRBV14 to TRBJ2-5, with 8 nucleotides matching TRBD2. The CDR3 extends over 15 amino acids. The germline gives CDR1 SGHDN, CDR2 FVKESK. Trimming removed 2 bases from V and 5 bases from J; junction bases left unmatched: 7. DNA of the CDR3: TGTGCCAGCAGCCAATTATCGGGAGGGACCGAGACCCAGTACTTC. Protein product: CASSQLSGGTETQYF.

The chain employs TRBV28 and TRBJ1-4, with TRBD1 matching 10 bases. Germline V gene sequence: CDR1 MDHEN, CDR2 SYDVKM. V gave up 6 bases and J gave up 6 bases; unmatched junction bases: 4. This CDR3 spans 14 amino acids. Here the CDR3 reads CASSPGQGYEKLFF. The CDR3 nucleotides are TGTGCCAGCAGCCCGGGACAGGGGTATGAAAAACTGTTTTTT.

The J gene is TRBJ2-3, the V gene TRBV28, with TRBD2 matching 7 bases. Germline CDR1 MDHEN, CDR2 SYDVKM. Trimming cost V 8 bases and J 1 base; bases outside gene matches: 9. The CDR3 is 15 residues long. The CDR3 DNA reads TGTGCCAGCGCCTCATCGGGGAGGGGCACAGATACGCAGTATTTT. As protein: CASASSGRGTDTQYF.

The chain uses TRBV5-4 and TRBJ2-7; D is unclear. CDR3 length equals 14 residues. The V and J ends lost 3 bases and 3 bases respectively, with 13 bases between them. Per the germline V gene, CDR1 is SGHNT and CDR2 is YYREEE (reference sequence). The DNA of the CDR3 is TGTGCCAGCAGCTCTCCAAGGTTCGGCTACGAGCAGTACTTC. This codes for CASSSPRFGYEQYF. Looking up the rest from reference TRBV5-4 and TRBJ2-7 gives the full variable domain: ETGVTQSPTHLIKTRGQQVTLRCSSQSGHNTVSWYQQALGQGPQFIFQYYREEENGRGNFPPRFSGLQFPNYSSELNVNALELDDSALYLCASSSPRFGYEQYFGPGTRLTVT.

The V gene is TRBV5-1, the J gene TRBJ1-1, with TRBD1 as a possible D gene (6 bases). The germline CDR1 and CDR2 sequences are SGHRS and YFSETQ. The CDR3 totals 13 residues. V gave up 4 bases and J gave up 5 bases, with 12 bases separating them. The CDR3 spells CASSTQQGTEAFF. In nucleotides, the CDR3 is TGCGCCAGCAGCACCCAGCAGGGGACTGAAGCTTTCTTT.

This CDR3 is CASSPGQGPETQYF. In DNA, the CDR3 is TGTGCCAGCAGCCCGGGACAGGGGCCAGAGACCCAGTACTTC. V and J are TRBV7-2 and TRBJ2-5; 10 bases fit TRBD1. Germline loops: CDR1 SGHTA, CDR2 FQGNSA. J lost 4 bases, V lost 5 bases, and 4 bases had no gene match. The length of the CDR3 is 14 residues.

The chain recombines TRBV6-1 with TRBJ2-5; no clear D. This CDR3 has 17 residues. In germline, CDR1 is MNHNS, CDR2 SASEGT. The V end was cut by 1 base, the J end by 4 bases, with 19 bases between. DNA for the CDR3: TGTGCCAGCAGTGAAGTGAGTGGCGGAATGTTGGGAGAGACCCAGTACTTC. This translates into CASSEVSGGMLGETQYF.

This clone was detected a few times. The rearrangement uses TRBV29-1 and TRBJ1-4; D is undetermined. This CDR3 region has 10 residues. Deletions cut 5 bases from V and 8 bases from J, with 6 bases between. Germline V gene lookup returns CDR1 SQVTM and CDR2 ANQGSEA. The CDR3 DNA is TGCAGCGTTTGGGCAGAAAAACTGTTTTTT. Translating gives CSVWAEKLFF. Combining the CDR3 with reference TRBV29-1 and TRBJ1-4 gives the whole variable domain SAVISQKPSRDICQRGTSLTIQCQVDSQVTMMFWYRQQPGQSLTLIATANQGSEATYESGFVIDKFPISRPNLTFSTLTVSNMSPEDSSIYLCSVWAEKLFFGSGTQLSVL.

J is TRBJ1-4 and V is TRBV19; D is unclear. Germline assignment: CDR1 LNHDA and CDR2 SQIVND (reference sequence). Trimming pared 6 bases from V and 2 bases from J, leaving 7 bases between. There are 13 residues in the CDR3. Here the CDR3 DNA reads TGTGCCAGTAGCACCGGGACTAATGAAAAACTGTTTTTT. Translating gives CASSTGTNEKLFF.

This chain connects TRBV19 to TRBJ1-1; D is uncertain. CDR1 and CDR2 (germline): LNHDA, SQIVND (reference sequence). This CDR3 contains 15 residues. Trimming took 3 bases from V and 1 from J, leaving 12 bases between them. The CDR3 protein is CASSMWGVGNTEAFF. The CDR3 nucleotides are TGTGCCAGTAGTATGTGGGGAGTAGGGAACACTGAAGCTTTCTTT.

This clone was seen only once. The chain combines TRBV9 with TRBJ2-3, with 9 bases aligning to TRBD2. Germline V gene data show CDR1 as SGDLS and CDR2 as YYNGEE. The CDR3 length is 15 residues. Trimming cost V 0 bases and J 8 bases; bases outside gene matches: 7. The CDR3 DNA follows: TGTGCCAGCAGCGTAGGTAATAGCGGGGGAGTTACGCAGTATTTT. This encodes CASSVGNSGGVTQYF.

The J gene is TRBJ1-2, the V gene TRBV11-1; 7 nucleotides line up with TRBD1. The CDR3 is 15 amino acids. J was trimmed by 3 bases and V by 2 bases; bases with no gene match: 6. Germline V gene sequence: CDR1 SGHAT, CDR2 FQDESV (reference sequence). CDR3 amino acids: CASSLSLGQDYGYTF. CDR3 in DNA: TGTGCCAGCAGCTTAAGTTTAGGACAGGACTATGGCTACACCTTC.

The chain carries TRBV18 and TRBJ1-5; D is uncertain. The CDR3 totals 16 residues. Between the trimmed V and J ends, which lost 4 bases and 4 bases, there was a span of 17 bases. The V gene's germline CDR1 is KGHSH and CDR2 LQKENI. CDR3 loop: CASSLGPPQVNQPQHF. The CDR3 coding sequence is TGTGCCAGCTCACTCGGTCCTCCACAAGTTAATCAGCCCCAGCATTTT.

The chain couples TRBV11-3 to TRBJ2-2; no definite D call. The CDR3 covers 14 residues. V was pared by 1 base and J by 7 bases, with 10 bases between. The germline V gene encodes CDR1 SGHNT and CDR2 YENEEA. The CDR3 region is CASSLVQLGGELFF. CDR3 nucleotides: TGTGCCAGCAGCTTAGTGCAATTAGGCGGGGAGCTGTTTTTT.

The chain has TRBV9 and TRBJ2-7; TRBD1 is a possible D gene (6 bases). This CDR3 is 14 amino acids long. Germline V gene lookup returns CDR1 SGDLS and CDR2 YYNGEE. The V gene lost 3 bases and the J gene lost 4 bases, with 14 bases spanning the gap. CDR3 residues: CASSANLGGYEQYF. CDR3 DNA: TGTGCCAGCAGCGCGAACTTAGGGGGATACGAGCAGTACTTC.

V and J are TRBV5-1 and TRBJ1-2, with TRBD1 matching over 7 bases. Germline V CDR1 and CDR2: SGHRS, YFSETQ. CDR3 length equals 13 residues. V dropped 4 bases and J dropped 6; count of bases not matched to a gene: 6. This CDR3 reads CASSLDRVDGYTF. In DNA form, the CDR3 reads TGCGCCAGCAGCCTAGACAGGGTGGATGGCTACACCTTC.

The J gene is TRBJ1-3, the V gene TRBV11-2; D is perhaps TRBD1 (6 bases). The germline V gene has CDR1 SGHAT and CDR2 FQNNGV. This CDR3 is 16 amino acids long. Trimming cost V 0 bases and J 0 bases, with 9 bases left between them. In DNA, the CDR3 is TGTGCCAGCAGCTTAGATCGGGGGCTCTCTGGAAACACCATATATTTT. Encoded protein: CASSLDRGLSGNTIYF. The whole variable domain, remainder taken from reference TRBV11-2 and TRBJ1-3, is EAGVAQSPRYKIIEKRQSVAFWCNPISGHATLYWYQQILGQGPKLLIQFQNNGVVDDSQLPKDRFSAERLKGVDSTLKIQPAKLEDSAVYLCASSLDRGLSGNTIYFGEGSWLTVV.